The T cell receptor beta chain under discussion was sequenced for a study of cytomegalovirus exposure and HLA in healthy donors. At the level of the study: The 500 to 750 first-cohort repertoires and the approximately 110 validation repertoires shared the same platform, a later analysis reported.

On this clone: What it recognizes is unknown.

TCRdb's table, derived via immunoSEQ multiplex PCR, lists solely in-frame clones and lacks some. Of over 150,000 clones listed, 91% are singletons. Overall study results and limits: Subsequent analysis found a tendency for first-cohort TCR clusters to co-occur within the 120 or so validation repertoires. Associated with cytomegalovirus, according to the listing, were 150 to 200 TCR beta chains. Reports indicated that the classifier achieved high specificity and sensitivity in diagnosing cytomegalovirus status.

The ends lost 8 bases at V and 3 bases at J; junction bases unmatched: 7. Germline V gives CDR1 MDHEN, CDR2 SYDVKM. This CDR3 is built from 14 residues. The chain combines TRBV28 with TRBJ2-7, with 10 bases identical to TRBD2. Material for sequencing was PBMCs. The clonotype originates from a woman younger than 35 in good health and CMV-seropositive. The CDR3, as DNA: TGTGCCAGCGGCGGACTAGCGGATAACTACGAGCAGTACTTC. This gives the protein CASGGLADNYEQYF.